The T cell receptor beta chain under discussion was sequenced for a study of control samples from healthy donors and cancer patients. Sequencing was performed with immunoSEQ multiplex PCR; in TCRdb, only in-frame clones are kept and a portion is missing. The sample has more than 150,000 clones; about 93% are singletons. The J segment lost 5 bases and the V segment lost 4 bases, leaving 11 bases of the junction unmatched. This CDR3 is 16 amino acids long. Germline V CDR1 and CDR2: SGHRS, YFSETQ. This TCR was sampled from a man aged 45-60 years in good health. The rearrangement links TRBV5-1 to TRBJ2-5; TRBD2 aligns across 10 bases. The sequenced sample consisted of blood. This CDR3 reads CASSRTSAGGRETQYF. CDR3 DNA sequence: TGCGCCAGCAGCAGGACCTCAGCGGGAGGGCGGGAGACCCAGTACTTC.